The clone carrying this T cell receptor beta chain was observed at least ten times. Its antigen remains unknown. The source material, RNA transcripts, was used to amplify TCR beta CDR3 regions. The HTBI set primed first-round TCR CDR3 RT-PCR. TCRdb recomputed calls from the multiplex PCR reads with MiXCR, one row per CDR3 protein. The data hold about 400,000 distinct CDR3 sequences, with 15% observed a single time. Disease duration was under 3 months in the ophthalmopathy patients, who also had a Clinical Activity Score of at least 3 and a NOSPECS grade of at least 4. Lactation, pregnancy, other autoimmune disease or uncontrolled infection led to exclusion of patients. This sample is drawn from a study of T cells in Graves' hyperthyroidism and ophthalmopathy. Study background: Peripheral blood was obtained at initial diagnosis, preceding any treatment.

The study's findings and limits: Ophthalmopathy was distinguished from stable hyperthyroidism by 13 V-J signatures.

This CDR3 spans 15 amino acids. V was clipped by 5 bases and J by 4 bases, with 17 bases between them. Germline V gene sequence: CDR1 MNHEY, CDR2 SMNVEV (reference sequence). This TCR was sampled from a woman aged 55-75 years with Graves' ophthalmopathy. This chain joins TRBV27 and TRBJ1-2; possibly TRBD1 for D (5 bases). The sequenced material came from blood. CDR3 loop: CASSDSGRHGYGYTF. CDR3 coding DNA: TGTGCCAGCAGTGACAGCGGGCGGCATGGCTATGGCTACACCTTC.